This passage covers 21 T cell receptor beta chains from one sample sequenced in a study of vaccination and CD4 T cells after COVID-19 (dated by TCRdb to between 2020 and 2023). Antigens for these TCRs are unknown. The library was produced with PCR. TCRdb records Illumina iSeq 100 as the sequencer. At the Johns Hopkins FTIC core, DNA from the cultured CD4+ T cells underwent TCR sequencing with the Oncomine TCR Beta short-read assay. The public reads were run again by TCRdb, first through fastp at Q25 and then through MiXCR, and only productive beta chains were kept. Each entry is one CDR3 protein sequence, shown with its most common DNA and genes. Present in this sample are about 15,000 distinct CDR3 sequences, about 48% of which were seen just once. 10% of the sample lies in the top ten. In the paper's terms, the treatment or condition label means: approximately nine-day PBMC culture with coronavirus spike peptide pools or control peptides (ViraFEST assay).

The sequences come from CD4+ T cells from blood, cultured in vitro, collected before SARS-CoV-2 vaccination. These receptors were collected from a human donor who had recovered from COVID-19.

The rearrangement links TRBV6-2 or TRBV6-3 to TRBJ2-7; D might be TRBD1 (6 bases). Germline lookup yields CDR1 MNHEY and CDR2 SVGEGT. Trimming left V 6 bases short and J 5 bases short, with 17 bases between. The CDR3 has 14 residues. The CDR3 is CASSDRTDGDEQYF. The CDR3, as DNA: TGTGCCAGCAGCGACAGGACCGACGGGGACGAGCAGTACTTC.

This clonotype was counted a few times. The chain has TRBV7-6 and TRBJ2-7; D is perhaps TRBD1 or TRBD2 (5 bases each). CDR3 length: 17 residues. Germline V gene data show CDR1 as SGHVS and CDR2 as FNYEAQ. V was pared by 1 base and J by 0 bases, with 16 bases between. The CDR3 region has the DNA TGTGCCAGCAGCTTAGTAGGTACCCCCGGGGCCTCCTACGAGCAGTACTTC. Translating gives CASSLVGTPGASYEQYF.

The V gene is TRBV1, the J gene TRBJ1-3; the table's D call TRBD1 went unverified against the DNA. TRBV1 counts as a pseudogene. The CDR3 is 17 amino acids. This chain's CDR3 is CTSSQEADRDSGNTIYF. The CDR3 DNA follows: TGCACCAGCAGCCAAGAAGCGGACAGGGACTCTGGAAACACCATATATTTT.

This chain joins TRBV6-5 and TRBJ2-5, with D possibly TRBD2 on 6 matching bases. The CDR3 consists of 16 residues. Trimming removed 4 bases from V and 3 bases from J, with 18 bases in between. CDR1 and CDR2 from the germline V gene are MNHEY and SVGAGI. CDR3 in DNA: TGTGCCAGCAGTTCGGAGGGCCTGTGGGGGAAAGAGACCCAGTACTTC. It encodes CASSSEGLWGKETQYF.

The chain combines TRBV18 with TRBJ2-6, with no clear D. V gave up 4 bases and J gave up 1 base, with 5 bases separating them. The germline CDR1 and CDR2 sequences are KGHSH and LQKENI. The CDR3 is 14 amino acids. Here the CDR3 DNA reads TGTGCCAGCTCACTACAGTCTGGGGCCAACGTCCTGACTTTC. As protein: CASSLQSGANVLTF.

This clonotype appeared a single time. The V call is TRBV7-2, the J call TRBJ2-3, with 7 bases that match TRBD1. The CDR3 is 16 amino acids. Germline V gene data show CDR1 as SGHTA and CDR2 as FQGNSA. V dropped 5 bases and J dropped 1; count of bases not matched to a gene: 9. The CDR3 loop is CASSLQGPTRTDTQYF. The CDR3 DNA reads as TGTGCCAGCAGCCTACAGGGGCCCACTCGCACAGATACGCAGTATTTT.

In its sample, this clonotype was seen once. CDR3 in amino acids: CASIPRTGFTNTEAFF. For the CDR3, the DNA is TGTGCCAGCATCCCCAGGACAGGCTTCACGAACACTGAAGCTTTCTTT. J is TRBJ1-1 and V is TRBV6-2 or TRBV6-3; 7 bases line up with TRBD1. Unmatched junction bases numbered 12, after V lost 7 bases and J lost 1 base. The CDR3 has 16 amino acids. The germline V gene has CDR1 MNHEY and CDR2 SVGEGT.

This clonotype appeared a few times. The chain combines TRBV6-9 with TRBJ1-6; 8 bases are shared with TRBD1. The CDR3 extends over 16 amino acids. Germline V gene data show CDR1 as MNHGY and CDR2 as SVAAGI. V lost 5 bases and J lost 1; bases outside the gene matches: 4. The CDR3 sequence: CASSPRGLSYNSPLHF. Written as DNA, the CDR3 is TGTGCCAGCAGTCCCAGGGGGCTTTCCTATAATTCACCCCTCCACTTT.

Only a few counts were recorded for this clonotype. The rearrangement joins TRBV7-2 to TRBJ2-5, with D maybe TRBD2 (7 bases). Germline-derived CDR1 and CDR2 are SGHTA and FQGNSA. Between the trimmed V and J ends, which lost 1 base and 6 bases, there was a span of 12 bases. This CDR3 spans 14 amino acids. This CDR3 is CASSLGEGGQTQYF. CDR3 DNA: TGTGCCAGCAGCTTAGGGGAGGGGGGGCAGACCCAGTACTTC.

The table lists this clonotype with a count of one. The chain uses TRBV6-5 and TRBJ2-1; perhaps TRBD2 as D (6 bases). V lost 6 bases to trimming and J lost 1 base, with 13 bases between them. The germline V gene encodes CDR1 MNHEY and CDR2 SVGAGI. The CDR3 totals 15 residues. The chain's CDR3 is CASRYPGDSYNEQFF. CDR3 DNA sequence: TGTGCCAGCAGGTACCCGGGAGATTCCTACAATGAGCAGTTCTTC.

This clonotype appeared a few times. This chain uses TRBV20-1 with TRBJ1-2; 10 nucleotides match TRBD1. The CDR3 totals 14 residues. CDR1 is DFQATT and CDR2 is SNEGSKA in the germline V gene (reference sequence). Trimming at V came to 5 bases and at J to 2 bases, leaving 5 bases not matched to a gene. CDR3 DNA sequence: TGCAGTGCTGGGGGGGGACAGGGGAACTATGGCTACACCTTC. It codes for CSAGGGQGNYGYTF.

The V call is TRBV7-3, the J call TRBJ1-1; weak D call: TRBD1 (5 bases). The germline V gene encodes CDR1 SGHTA and CDR2 FQGTGA. The CDR3 has 13 amino acids. Trimming shortened V by 5 bases and J by 3 bases, and 10 bases separated the two germline ends. In DNA form, the CDR3 reads TGTGCCAGCAGCGTGGGGGTATACACTGAAGCTTTCTTT. The encoded protein is CASSVGVYTEAFF.

The rearrangement uses TRBV7-9 and TRBJ1-3; 7 positions agree with TRBD1. V lost 6 bases, J lost 5 bases, and 19 bases stayed unmatched. This CDR3 has 18 residues. Germline CDR1 reads SEHNR; CDR2 reads FQNEAQ (reference sequence). CDR3 sequence reads: CASSQRGGTAYGRNTIYF. The DNA for the CDR3 is TGTGCCAGCAGTCAACGCGGGGGGACAGCATATGGTAGAAACACCATATATTTT. The complete variable domain, with remaining parts taken from reference TRBV7-9 and TRBJ1-3, reads DTGVSQNPRHKITKRGQNVTFRCDPISEHNRLYWYRQTLGQGPEFLTYFQNEAQLEKSRLLSDRFSAERPKGSFSTLEIQRTEQGDSAMYLCASSQRGGTAYGRNTIYFGEGSWLTVV.

V is TRBV6-1 and J is TRBJ2-2; 13 positions match TRBD2. The CDR3 runs to 16 residues. Germline V gene lookup returns CDR1 MNHNS and CDR2 SASEGT. Losses at the gene ends were 6 bases for V and 6 bases for J; bases not matched to a gene: 7. CDR3 region: CASRDTSGRAPGELFF. The DNA of the CDR3 is TGTGCCAGCAGGGATACTAGCGGGAGGGCCCCCGGGGAGCTGTTTTTT.

The chain joins TRBV27 to TRBJ1-5, with TRBD1 matching over 7 bases. V was clipped by 4 bases and J by 3 bases; unmatched bases: 3. Germline V gene data show CDR1 as MNHEY and CDR2 as SMNVEV (reference sequence). The CDR3 has 14 residues. The CDR3 sequence is CASSSDRFNQPQHF. DNA for the CDR3: TGTGCCAGCAGTTCGGACAGGTTCAATCAGCCCCAGCATTTT.

This clonotype was detected a few times. The genes are TRBV20-1 and TRBJ2-3; the match to TRBD2 covers 12 bases. This CDR3 has 15 residues. Germline lookup yields CDR1 DFQATT and CDR2 SNEGSKA (reference sequence). V lost 3 bases, J lost 2 bases, and 3 bases stayed unmatched. CDR3 sequence: CSASGTSGPTDTQYF. The CDR3 bases are TGCAGTGCTAGCGGGACTAGCGGGCCCACAGATACGCAGTATTTT.

The V call is TRBV30, the J call TRBJ2-7; TRBD1 aligns across 12 bases. Germline V gene lookup returns CDR1 GTSNPN and CDR2 SVGIG (reference sequence). The length of the CDR3 is 15 residues. Trimming removed 7 bases from V and 7 bases from J; junction bases left unmatched: 14. The CDR3 DNA sequence: TGTGCCTCCAATTGGCCGGGACAGGGGGCGCGGGAGCAGTACTTC. Protein: CASNWPGQGAREQYF.

The CDR3 here is CASTGGGFIGYGYTF. The CDR3 DNA follows: TGTGCCAGCACCGGGGGGGGGTTTATTGGCTATGGCTACACCTTC. The gene calls are TRBV6-1 and TRBJ1-2; D might be TRBD1 (5 bases). V dropped 7 bases and J dropped 4 bases, with 19 bases sitting between them. The germline CDR1 and CDR2 sequences are MNHNS and SASEGT. The CDR3 spans 15 residues.

This clonotype was counted a few times. J is TRBJ1-2 and V is TRBV12-3 or TRBV12-4, with D possibly matching TRBD1 (5 bases). The CDR3 sequence is 11 residues long. Trimming shortened V by 3 bases and J by 10 bases, and 9 bases separated the two germline ends. In nucleotides, the CDR3 is TGTGCCAGCAGTTTGGGACTACACTACACCTTC. Protein sequence: CASSLGLHYTF.

The J gene is TRBJ2-6, the V gene TRBV2; D may be TRBD1 (5 bases). The V gene lost 0 bases and the J gene lost 12 bases, with 12 bases spanning the gap. The CDR3 contains 14 residues. In germline, CDR1 is SNHLY, CDR2 FYNNEI. CDR3 bases: TGTGCCAGCAGTGAAGCGTCCAGGGTAGCCGTCCTGACTTTC. Protein product: CASSEASRVAVLTF.

The chain has TRBV28 and TRBJ2-3, with 8 bases matching TRBD1. Germline CDR1 and CDR2: MDHEN and SYDVKM. Unmatched junction bases numbered 10, after V lost 3 bases and J lost 5 bases. This CDR3 region has 16 residues. The CDR3 nucleotides read TGTGCCAGCAGTTTGGAGCAGGGGGCAGGCTTAGATACGCAGTATTTT. Translation: CASSLEQGAGLDTQYF.